This record concerns one T cell receptor (beta chain) sequence. Methods used by the authors: Reference gene primer amplification yielded estimated nucleated cell counts. Profiled with immunoSEQ multiplex PCR; TCRdb holds only in-frame clones, not every one. V and J calls and clone size follow that table, whereas D and trimming were derived from the DNA. Here the sample spans 85,000 to 110,000 clones, nearly 90% being singletons. CDR3 length equals 14 residues. In germline, CDR1 is MGHDK, CDR2 SYGVNS. V dropped 4 bases and J dropped 4 bases, with 11 bases sitting between them. This sample is drawn from a study of blood T cell repertoires in COVID-19. Turning to the study itself: PBMCs, B-cell-depleted T cells, or T cells provided the cDNA or gDNA that made up the material.

The sequenced material came from peripheral blood. J is TRBJ1-5 and V is TRBV25-1; D is undetermined. The sequence was collected from a middle-aged man in a cohort sampled during active COVID-19. In nucleotides, the CDR3 is TGTGCCAGCAGTGTTCGGCAGCGGAATCAGCCCCAGCATTTT. It encodes CASSVRQRNQPQHF.